The sequence of this T cell receptor beta chain was determined in a study of blood T cell repertoires in COVID-19. Turning to the study itself: The cDNA or gDNA used as material had been derived from T cells, B-cell-depleted T cells, or PBMCs.

Per the original data handling: Reference gene primer amplification yielded estimated nucleated cell counts. The assay was immunoSEQ multiplex PCR, and TCRdb's table has in-frame clones only and misses some. The V and J calls and the clone size are those of that table, but D and trimming were determined from the DNA. This table holds about 220,000 clones, roughly 84% found once. This CDR3 has 14 residues. With 4 bases removed from V and 2 bases from J, the gap between germline ends came to 7 bases. Germline CDR1 reads SGHDT; CDR2 reads YYEEEE. The sequence was collected from a man aged 25-40 years with active or convalescent COVID-19. Sequencing was done on a sample of peripheral blood. V usage is TRBV5-6 and J usage is TRBJ2-6; the D gene is possibly TRBD2 (6 bases). CDR3 sequence reads: CASSAGTGANVLTF. Here the CDR3 DNA reads TGTGCCAGCAGCGCGGGGACTGGGGCCAACGTCCTGACTTTC.